The entry that follows covers one T cell receptor beta chain sequence. The data stem from a study of blood T cell repertoires in COVID-19. In the study overall: Samples came from the United States, Italy and Spain, spanning acute and convalescent COVID-19. PBMCs, B-cell-depleted T cells, or T cells provided the cDNA or gDNA that made up the material.

The authors' processing: Amplified reference gene primers provided the basis for estimating nucleated cell counts. Data came from immunoSEQ multiplex PCR; TCRdb stores just in-frame clones and leaves some out. That table furnishes V, J and clone size, whereas the DNA furnished D and trimming. The sample records under 110,000 clones, around 87% being singletons. The receptor comes from a woman younger than 45 with acute or convalescent COVID-19. Sequenced sample: peripheral blood.

Written as DNA, the CDR3 is TGCGCCAGCAGCTTGGCCAGGTCCGTCACTGAAGCTTTCTTT. It translates to CASSLARSVTEAFF. This rearrangement joins TRBV5-1 to TRBJ1-1, with D hard to call. The germline V gene encodes CDR1 SGHRS and CDR2 YFSETQ. Trimming left V 0 bases short and J 4 bases short, with 10 bases between. This CDR3 comprises 14 residues. The whole variable domain, filled in from reference TRBV5-1 and TRBJ1-1, reads KAGVTQTPRYLIKTRGQQVTLSCSPISGHRSVSWYQQTPGQGLQFLFEYFSETQRNKGNFPGRFSGRQFSNSRSEMNVSTLELGDSALYLCASSLARSVTEAFFGQGTRLTVV.